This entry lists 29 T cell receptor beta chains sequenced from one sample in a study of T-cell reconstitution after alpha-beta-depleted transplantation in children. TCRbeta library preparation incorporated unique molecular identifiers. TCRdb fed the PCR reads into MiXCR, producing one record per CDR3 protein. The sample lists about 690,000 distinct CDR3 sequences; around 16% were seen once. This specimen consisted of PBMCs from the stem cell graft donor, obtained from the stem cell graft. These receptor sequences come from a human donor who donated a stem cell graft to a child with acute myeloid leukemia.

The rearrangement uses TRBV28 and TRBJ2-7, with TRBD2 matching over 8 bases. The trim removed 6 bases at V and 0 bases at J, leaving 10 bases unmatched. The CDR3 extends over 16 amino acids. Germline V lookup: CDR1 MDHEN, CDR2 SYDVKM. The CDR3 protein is CASSHGLATASYEQYV. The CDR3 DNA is TGTGCCAGCAGCCATGGACTAGCCACAGCCTCCTACGAGCAGTACGTC.

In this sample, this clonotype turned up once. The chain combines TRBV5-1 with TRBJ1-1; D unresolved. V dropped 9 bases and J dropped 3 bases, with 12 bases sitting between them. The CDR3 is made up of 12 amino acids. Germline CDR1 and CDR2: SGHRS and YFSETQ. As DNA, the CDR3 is TGCGCCACCAGAGCTAGGGACACTGAAGCTTTCTTT. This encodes CATRARDTEAFF.

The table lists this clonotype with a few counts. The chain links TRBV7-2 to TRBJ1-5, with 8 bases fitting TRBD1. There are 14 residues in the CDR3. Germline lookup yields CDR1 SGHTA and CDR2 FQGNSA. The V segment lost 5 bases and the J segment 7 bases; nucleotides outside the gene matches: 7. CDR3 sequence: CASSPGQGAQPQHF. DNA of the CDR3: TGTGCCAGCAGCCCCGGACAGGGAGCCCAGCCCCAGCATTTT.

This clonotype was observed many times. CDR3 loop: CSARAPGTSGSDEQFF. The CDR3 DNA reads TGCAGTGCTAGAGCCCCCGGGACTAGCGGGAGCGATGAGCAGTTCTTC. The chain has TRBV20-1 and TRBJ2-1; 14 nucleotides align to TRBD2. The CDR3 is 16 residues long. The ends lost 1 base at V and 8 bases at J; junction bases unmatched: 7. The germline V gene encodes CDR1 DFQATT and CDR2 SNEGSKA (reference sequence).

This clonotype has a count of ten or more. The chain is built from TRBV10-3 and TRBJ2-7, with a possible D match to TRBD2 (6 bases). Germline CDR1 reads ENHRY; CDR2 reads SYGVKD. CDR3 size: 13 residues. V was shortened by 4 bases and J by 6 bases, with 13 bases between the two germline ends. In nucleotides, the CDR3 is TGTGCCATCAGTGGGGGGAGCGGGTTCGAGCAGTACGTC. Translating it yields CAISGGSGFEQYV.

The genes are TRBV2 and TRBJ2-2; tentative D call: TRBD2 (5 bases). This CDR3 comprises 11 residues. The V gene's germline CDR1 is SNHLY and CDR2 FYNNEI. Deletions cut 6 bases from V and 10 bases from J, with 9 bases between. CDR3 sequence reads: CASSATTELFF. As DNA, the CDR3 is TGTGCCAGCAGCGCGACTACGGAGCTGTTTTTT.

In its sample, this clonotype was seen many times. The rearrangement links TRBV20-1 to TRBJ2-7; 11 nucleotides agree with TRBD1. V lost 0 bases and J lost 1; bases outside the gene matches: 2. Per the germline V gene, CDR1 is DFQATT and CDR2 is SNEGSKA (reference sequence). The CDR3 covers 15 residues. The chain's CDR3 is CSARDRDRGSYEQYF. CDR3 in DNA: TGCAGTGCTAGAGATAGGGACAGGGGGTCCTACGAGCAGTACTTC.

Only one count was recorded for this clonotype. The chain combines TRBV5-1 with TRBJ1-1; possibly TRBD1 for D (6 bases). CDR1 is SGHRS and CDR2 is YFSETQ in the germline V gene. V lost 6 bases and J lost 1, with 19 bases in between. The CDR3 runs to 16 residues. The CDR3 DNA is TGCGCCAGCAAAGTGTCGGGAGGGGGGGGGAACACTGAAGCTTTCTTT. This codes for CASKVSGGGGNTEAFF.

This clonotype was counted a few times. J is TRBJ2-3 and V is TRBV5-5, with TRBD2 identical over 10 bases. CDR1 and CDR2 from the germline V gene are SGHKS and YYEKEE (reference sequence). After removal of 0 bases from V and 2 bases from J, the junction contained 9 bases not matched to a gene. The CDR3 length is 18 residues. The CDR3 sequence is CASSLVLAGAPLTDTQYF. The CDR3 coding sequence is TGTGCCAGCAGCTTGGTTCTAGCGGGGGCACCTCTCACAGATACGCAGTATTTT.

CDR3 coding DNA: TGTGCCAGCGCCCCGGGACTCACAACAGATACGCAGTATTTT. This gives the protein CASAPGLTTDTQYF. The chain joins TRBV12-3 or TRBV12-4 to TRBJ2-3, with D tentatively TRBD2 (6 bases). The CDR3 length is 14 residues. V gave up 8 bases and J gave up 3 bases, with 15 bases separating them.

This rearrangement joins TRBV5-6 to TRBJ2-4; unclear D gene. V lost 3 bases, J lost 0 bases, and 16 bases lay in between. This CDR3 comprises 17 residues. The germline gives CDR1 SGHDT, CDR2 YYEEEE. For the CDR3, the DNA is TGTGCCAGCAGCTCCCTGACCGAACCTCTAGCCAAAAACATTCAGTACTTC. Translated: CASSSLTEPLAKNIQYF.

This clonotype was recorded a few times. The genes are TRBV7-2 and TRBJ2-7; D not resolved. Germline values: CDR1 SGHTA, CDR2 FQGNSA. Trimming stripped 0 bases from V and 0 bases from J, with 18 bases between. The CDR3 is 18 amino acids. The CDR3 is CASSLAPSGQVSSYEQYF. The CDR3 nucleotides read TGTGCCAGCAGCTTAGCGCCGAGTGGGCAGGTGAGCTCCTACGAGCAGTACTTC.

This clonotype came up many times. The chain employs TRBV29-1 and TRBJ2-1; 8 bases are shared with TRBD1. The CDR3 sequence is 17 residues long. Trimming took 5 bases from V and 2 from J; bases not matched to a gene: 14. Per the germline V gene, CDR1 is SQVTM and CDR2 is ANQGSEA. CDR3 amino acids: CSVPSGGPTLTYNEQFF. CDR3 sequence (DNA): TGCAGCGTTCCCTCAGGGGGCCCTACTCTAACCTACAATGAGCAGTTCTTC.

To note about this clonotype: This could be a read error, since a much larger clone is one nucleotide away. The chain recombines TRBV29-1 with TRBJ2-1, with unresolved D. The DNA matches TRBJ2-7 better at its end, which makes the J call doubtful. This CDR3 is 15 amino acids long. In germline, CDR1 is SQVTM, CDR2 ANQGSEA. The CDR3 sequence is CSVDPDLGSYNEQYF. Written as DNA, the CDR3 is TGCAGCGTTGACCCGGACCTCGGTTCCTACAATGAGCAGTACTTC.

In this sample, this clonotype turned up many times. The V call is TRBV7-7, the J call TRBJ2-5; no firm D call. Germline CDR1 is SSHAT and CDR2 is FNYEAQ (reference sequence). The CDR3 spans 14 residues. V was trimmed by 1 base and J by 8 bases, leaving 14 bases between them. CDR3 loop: CASSLDVADSTQYF. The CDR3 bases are TGTGCCAGCAGCTTAGATGTAGCAGATTCAACCCAGTACTTC.

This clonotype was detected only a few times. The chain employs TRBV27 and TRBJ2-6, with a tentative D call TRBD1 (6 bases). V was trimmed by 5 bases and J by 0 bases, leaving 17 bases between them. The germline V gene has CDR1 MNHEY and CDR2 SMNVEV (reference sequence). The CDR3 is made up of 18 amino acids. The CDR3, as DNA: TGTGCCAGCAGTCAGTGGGTTGGACAGATCTCTGGGGCCAACGTCCTGACTTTC. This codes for CASSQWVGQISGANVLTF.

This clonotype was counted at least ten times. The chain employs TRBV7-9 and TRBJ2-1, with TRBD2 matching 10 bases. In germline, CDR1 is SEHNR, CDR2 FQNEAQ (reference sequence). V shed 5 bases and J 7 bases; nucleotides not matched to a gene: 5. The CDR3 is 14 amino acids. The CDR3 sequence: CASSLRTSGNEQFF. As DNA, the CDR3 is TGTGCCAGCAGCCTGAGGACTAGCGGTAATGAGCAGTTCTTC.

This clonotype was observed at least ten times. CDR3 residues: CSASTEGQEVGAFF. CDR3 sequence (DNA): TGCAGTGCTAGCACCGAAGGACAGGAGGTGGGGGCTTTCTTT. This chain links TRBV20-1 with TRBJ1-1; 7 bases map to TRBD1. CDR3 size: 14 residues. Germline-derived CDR1 and CDR2 are DFQATT and SNEGSKA (reference sequence). V was pared by 3 bases and J by 11 bases, with 15 bases of the junction left unmatched.

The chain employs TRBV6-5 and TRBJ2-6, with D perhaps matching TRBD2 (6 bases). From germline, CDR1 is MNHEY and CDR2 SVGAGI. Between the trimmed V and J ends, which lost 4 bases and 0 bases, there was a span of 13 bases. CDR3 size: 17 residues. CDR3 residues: CASSLGEALSGANVLTF. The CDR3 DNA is TGTGCCAGCAGTTTGGGGGAGGCGCTCTCTGGGGCCAACGTCCTGACTTTC.

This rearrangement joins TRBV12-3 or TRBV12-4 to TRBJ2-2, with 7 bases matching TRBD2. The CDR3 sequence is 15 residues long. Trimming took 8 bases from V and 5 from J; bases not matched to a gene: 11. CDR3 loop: CASFPTSQLTGELFF. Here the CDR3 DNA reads TGTGCCAGCTTCCCGACTAGCCAACTAACCGGGGAGCTGTTTTTT.

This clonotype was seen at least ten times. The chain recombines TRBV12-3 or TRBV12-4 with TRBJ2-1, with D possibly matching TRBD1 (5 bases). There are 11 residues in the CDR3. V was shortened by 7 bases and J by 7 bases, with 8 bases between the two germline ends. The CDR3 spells CASTPGNEQFF. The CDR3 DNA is TGTGCCAGCACCCCAGGGAATGAGCAGTTCTTC.

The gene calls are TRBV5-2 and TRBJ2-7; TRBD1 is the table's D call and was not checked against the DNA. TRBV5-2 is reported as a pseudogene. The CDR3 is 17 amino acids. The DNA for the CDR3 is TGTGCCAGCGACACCCTGGGGGGCAGGGGGGCCCCCTACGAGCAGTACGTC. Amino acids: CASDTLGGRGAPYEQYV.

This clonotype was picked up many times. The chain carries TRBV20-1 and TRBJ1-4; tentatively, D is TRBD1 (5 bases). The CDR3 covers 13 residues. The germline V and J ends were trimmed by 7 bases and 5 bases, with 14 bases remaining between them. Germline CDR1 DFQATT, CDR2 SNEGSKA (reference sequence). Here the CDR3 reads CSVATVLNEKLFF. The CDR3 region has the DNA TGCAGTGTTGCGACAGTGCTCAATGAAAAACTGTTTTTT.

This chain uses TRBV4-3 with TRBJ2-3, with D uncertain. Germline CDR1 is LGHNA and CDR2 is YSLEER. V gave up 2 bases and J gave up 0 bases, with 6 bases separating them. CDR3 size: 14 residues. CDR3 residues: CASSQRTSTDTQYF. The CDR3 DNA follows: TGCGCCAGCAGCCAACGTACTAGCACAGATACGCAGTATTTT.

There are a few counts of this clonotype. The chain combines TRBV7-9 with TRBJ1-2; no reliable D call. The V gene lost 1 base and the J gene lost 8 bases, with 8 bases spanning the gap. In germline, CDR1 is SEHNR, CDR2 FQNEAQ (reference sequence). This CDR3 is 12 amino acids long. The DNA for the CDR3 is TGTGCCAGCAGCTTAGGCGTCGGAGGCTACACCTTC. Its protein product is CASSLGVGGYTF.

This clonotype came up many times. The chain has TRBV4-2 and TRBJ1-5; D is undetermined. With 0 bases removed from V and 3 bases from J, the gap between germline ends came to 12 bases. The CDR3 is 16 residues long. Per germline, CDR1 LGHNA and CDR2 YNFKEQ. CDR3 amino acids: CASSQEVLGSNQPQHF. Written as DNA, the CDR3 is TGTGCCAGCAGCCAAGAGGTTCTAGGGTCCAATCAGCCCCAGCATTTT.

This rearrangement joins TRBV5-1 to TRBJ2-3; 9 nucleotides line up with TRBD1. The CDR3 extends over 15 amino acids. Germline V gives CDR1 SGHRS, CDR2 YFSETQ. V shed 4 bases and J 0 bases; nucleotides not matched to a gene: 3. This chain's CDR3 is CASSMDRGSTDTQYF. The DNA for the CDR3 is TGCGCCAGCAGCATGGACAGGGGTAGCACAGATACGCAGTATTTT.

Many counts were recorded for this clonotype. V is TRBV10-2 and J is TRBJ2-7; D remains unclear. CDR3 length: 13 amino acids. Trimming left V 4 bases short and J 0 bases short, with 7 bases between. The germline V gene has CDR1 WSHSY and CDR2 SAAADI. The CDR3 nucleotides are TGCGCCAGCAGTGTTGCCACCTCCTACGAGCAGTACGTC. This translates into CASSVATSYEQYV.

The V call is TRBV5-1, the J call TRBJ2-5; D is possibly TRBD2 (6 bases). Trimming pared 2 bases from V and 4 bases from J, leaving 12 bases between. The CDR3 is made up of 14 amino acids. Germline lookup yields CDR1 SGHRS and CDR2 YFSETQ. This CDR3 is CASSFNAGGETQYF. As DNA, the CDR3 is TGCGCCAGCAGCTTCAACGCCGGGGGAGAGACCCAGTACTTC.